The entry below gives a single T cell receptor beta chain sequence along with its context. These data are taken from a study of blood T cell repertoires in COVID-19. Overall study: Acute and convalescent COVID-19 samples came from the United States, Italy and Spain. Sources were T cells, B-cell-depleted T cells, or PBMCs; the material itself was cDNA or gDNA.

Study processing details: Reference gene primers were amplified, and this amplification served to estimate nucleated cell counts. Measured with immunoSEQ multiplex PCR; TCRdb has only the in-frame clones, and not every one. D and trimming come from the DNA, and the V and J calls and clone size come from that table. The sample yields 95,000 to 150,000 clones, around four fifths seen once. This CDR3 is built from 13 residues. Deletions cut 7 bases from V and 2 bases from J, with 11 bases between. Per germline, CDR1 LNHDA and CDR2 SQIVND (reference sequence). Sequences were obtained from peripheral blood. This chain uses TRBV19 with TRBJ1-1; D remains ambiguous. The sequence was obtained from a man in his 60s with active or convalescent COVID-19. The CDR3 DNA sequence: TGTGCCAGTACCACGACATCCAACACTGAAGCTTTCTTT. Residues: CASTTTSNTEAFF. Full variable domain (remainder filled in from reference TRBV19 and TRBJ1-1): DGGITQSPKYLFRKEGQNVTLSCEQNLNHDAMYWYRQDPGQGLRLIYYSQIVNDFQKGDIAEGYSVSREKKESFPLTVTSAQKNPTAFYLCASTTTSNTEAFFGQGTRLTVV.